These 16 T cell receptor beta chains originate from one sample sequenced in a study of T-cell reconstitution after alpha-beta-depleted transplantation in children. Unique molecular identifiers were built into the TCRbeta library. TCRdb analysed the PCR reads with MiXCR anew, one entry per CDR3 protein. The sample shows some 490,000 distinct CDR3 sequences, about an eighth of them seen only once. The sequenced sample was PBMCs from the stem cell graft donor, obtained from the stem cell graft. The receptors originated from a human donor who donated a stem cell graft to a child with combined immunodeficiency.

The chain couples TRBV20-1 to TRBJ2-1, with TRBD2 matching over 7 bases. J was trimmed by 9 bases and V by 4 bases; bases with no gene match: 9. Germline V CDR1 and CDR2: DFQATT, SNEGSKA (reference sequence). The CDR3 sequence is 13 residues long. The CDR3 protein is CSAMGGGQGEQFF. As DNA, the CDR3 is TGCAGTGCTATGGGGGGAGGGCAGGGTGAGCAGTTCTTC.

A few counts support this clonotype. CDR3 in amino acids: CASSLGFPSNQPQHF. CDR3 DNA sequence: TGTGCCAGCAGCTTAGGATTCCCTAGCAATCAGCCCCAGCATTTT. V is TRBV7-2 and J is TRBJ1-5; no clear D. V was pared by 1 base and J by 0 bases, with 7 bases between. The CDR3 spans 15 residues. The germline V gene encodes CDR1 SGHTA and CDR2 FQGNSA.

Ten or more counts support this clonotype. This chain uses TRBV6-1 with TRBJ2-1, with a tentative D call TRBD1 (5 bases). CDR3 length equals 13 residues. Germline V gene sequence: CDR1 MNHNS, CDR2 SASEGT. V lost 6 bases, J lost 4 bases, and 10 bases lay in between. The CDR3 protein is CASRNRQYNEQFF. CDR3 sequence (DNA): TGTGCCAGCAGAAATAGACAGTACAATGAGCAGTTCTTC.

V usage is TRBV7-2 and J usage is TRBJ1-1, with D tentatively TRBD1 (6 bases). Germline loops: CDR1 SGHTA, CDR2 FQGNSA. The CDR3 runs 12 residues. The V end lost 4 bases, the J end lost 6 bases, and 9 bases lay between the germline ends. The CDR3, as DNA: TGTGCCAGCAGCTCGGGGGGGCCTGAAGCTTTCTTT. Residues: CASSSGGPEAFF.

The chain couples TRBV27 to TRBJ2-1; D not resolved. Per germline, CDR1 MNHEY and CDR2 SMNVEV (reference sequence). V lost 2 bases, J lost 5 bases, and 10 bases lay in between. The CDR3 consists of 14 residues. CDR3 in amino acids: CASSLRSQNNEQFF. The CDR3 nucleotides read TGTGCCAGCAGTTTACGTTCGCAGAACAATGAGCAGTTCTTC.

The V gene is TRBV28, the J gene TRBJ2-7; D might be TRBD1 (6 bases). Germline V CDR1 and CDR2: MDHEN, SYDVKM. This CDR3 has 14 residues. The V end lost 6 bases, the J end lost 3 bases, and 15 bases lay between the germline ends. As DNA, the CDR3 is TGTGCCAGCAGAGGGGACACTCGACTCTACGAGCAGTACTTC. Amino acid sequence: CASRGDTRLYEQYF.

This clonotype was seen at least ten times. The CDR3 is CSARGGGDTGELFF. In DNA form, the CDR3 reads TGCAGTGCCCGGGGGGGCGGGGACACCGGGGAGCTGTTTTTT. This chain connects TRBV20-1 to TRBJ2-2; 8 bases align to TRBD2. Germline assignment: CDR1 DFQATT and CDR2 SNEGSKA (reference sequence). Trimming took 6 bases from V and 3 from J; bases not matched to a gene: 6. CDR3 size: 14 residues.

The chain uses TRBV7-9 and TRBJ2-1; 11 nucleotides align to TRBD2. The V gene's germline CDR1 is SEHNR and CDR2 FQNEAQ (reference sequence). Losses at the gene ends were 8 bases for V and 8 bases for J; bases not matched to a gene: 8. The CDR3 has 14 residues. Here the CDR3 DNA reads TGTGCCAGCGAGGCGGTAGCGGGAGGGGATGAGCAGTTCTTC. It codes for CASEAVAGGDEQFF.

The genes are TRBV2 and TRBJ2-3; D is unclear. Trimming shortened V by 6 bases and J by 1 base, and 11 bases separated the two germline ends. Germline CDR1 is SNHLY and CDR2 is FYNNEI. The CDR3 has 14 residues. The CDR3 DNA sequence: TGTGCCAGCAGCGTTCAACGGGGCACAGATACGCAGTATTTT. This gives the protein CASSVQRGTDTQYF. The full variable domain, completed using reference TRBV2 and TRBJ2-3, is EPEVTQTPSHQVTQMGQEVILRCVPISNHLYFYWYRQILGQKVEFLVSFYNNEISEKSEIFDDQFSVERPDGSNFTLKIRSTKLEDSAMYFCASSVQRGTDTQYFGPGTRLTVL.

The gene calls are TRBV20-1 and TRBJ2-6; D is ambiguous. The CDR3 consists of 13 residues. Germline CDR1 and CDR2: DFQATT and SNEGSKA (reference sequence). V was clipped by 3 bases and J by 2 bases, with 5 bases between them. The CDR3 spells CSASSPGANVLTF. The CDR3 bases are TGCAGTGCTAGCTCTCCTGGGGCCAACGTCCTGACTTTC.

The chain is built from TRBV20-1 and TRBJ2-7; 12 positions match TRBD2. CDR3 length: 15 amino acids. Germline V CDR1 and CDR2: DFQATT, SNEGSKA (reference sequence). Trimming at V came to 0 bases and at J to 4 bases, leaving 4 bases not matched to a gene. The CDR3 loop reads CSARDRLAGAYEQYF. CDR3 bases: TGCAGTGCTAGAGATAGACTAGCGGGAGCTTACGAGCAGTACTTC.

This clonotype was observed many times. V is TRBV7-6 and J is TRBJ2-2; D gene unclear. Trimming stripped 0 bases from V and 7 bases from J, with 18 bases between. CDR3 length: 17 residues. From germline, CDR1 is SGHVS and CDR2 FNYEAQ. The CDR3 spells CASSLADAFFTGGELFF. The DNA for the CDR3 is TGTGCCAGCAGCTTAGCAGATGCGTTTTTCACCGGCGGGGAGCTGTTTTTT. The whole variable domain, filled in from reference TRBV7-6 and TRBJ2-2, reads GAGVSQSPRYKVTKRGQDVALRCDPISGHVSLYWYRQALGQGPEFLTYFNYEAQQDKSGLPNDRFSAERPEGSISTLTIQRTEQRDSAMYRCASSLADAFFTGGELFFGEGSRLTVL.

V and J are TRBV29-1 and TRBJ2-7; 12 positions agree with TRBD2. This CDR3 comprises 12 residues. V lost 8 bases, J lost 4 bases, and 3 bases stayed unmatched. Germline CDR1 and CDR2: SQVTM and ANQGSEA. CDR3 sequence (DNA): TGCAGCATCGGGACTAGCGGGTACGAGCAGTACTTC. This codes for CSIGTSGYEQYF.

Only a few counts were recorded for this clonotype. The chain carries TRBV29-1 and TRBJ2-1, with TRBD1 matching over 9 bases. The CDR3 loop spans 13 amino acids. V lost 6 bases, J lost 8 bases, and 8 bases stayed unmatched. Germline-derived CDR1 and CDR2 are SQVTM and ANQGSEA. The CDR3 spells CSVGQGSLDEQFF. The CDR3 DNA sequence: TGCAGCGTGGGACAGGGTTCATTAGATGAGCAGTTCTTC.

This clonotype came up many times. The chain joins TRBV12-3 or TRBV12-4 to TRBJ2-1; 9 bases line up with TRBD2. The CDR3 consists of 15 residues. J was trimmed by 7 bases and V by 5 bases; bases with no gene match: 9. CDR3 DNA: TGTGCCAGCAGTCCAGGAAGAGCGGGGGGTAATGAGCAGTTCTTC. Translated, it gives CASSPGRAGGNEQFF.

This clonotype has at least ten counts. V and J are TRBV7-2 and TRBJ2-3, with 9 bases lining up with TRBD1. This CDR3 region has 18 residues. V was clipped by 6 bases and J by 1 base; unmatched bases: 14. Germline V gene sequence: CDR1 SGHTA, CDR2 FQGNSA. CDR3 sequence (DNA): TGTGCCAGCAGGTCCGGGACAGGGACTTCCGGACGCACAGATACGCAGTATTTT. Translation: CASRSGTGTSGRTDTQYF. The whole variable domain, filled in from reference TRBV7-2 and TRBJ2-3, reads GAGVSQSPSNKVTEKGKDVELRCDPISGHTALYWYRQSLGQGLEFLIYFQGNSAPDKSGLPSDRFSAERTGGSVSTLTIQRTQQEDSAVYLCASRSGTGTSGRTDTQYFGPGTRLTVL.